These 3 T cell receptor beta chains share one sample of origin, sequenced in a study of tissue-resident memory T cells in lung cancer. Study conclusions and caveats: Per patient, the most expanded clonotype made up on average around 20% of TRM cells.

Sorting of CD8+ T cells was based on CD103 expression. Each TCR sequencing library carried unique molecular identifiers. TCRdb reprocessed the reads via MiXCR and lists one record per CDR3 protein. Of 250 to 400 distinct CDR3 sequences listed, around 24% were seen once; the top ten hold around two fifths. Their recognized antigens are unknown. The sequencing sample was made of CD103+ CD8+ T cells from lung tumor tissue. The origin of the receptors is a human donor with treatment-naive lung cancer (subtype not recorded).

This chain joins TRBV24-1 and TRBJ2-7; TRBD2 is a possible D gene (5 bases). The CDR3 consists of 12 residues. The germline V and J ends were trimmed by 3 bases and 5 bases, with 7 bases remaining between them. The germline V gene encodes CDR1 KGHDR and CDR2 SFDVKD. CDR3 DNA sequence: TGTGCCACCAGTGATAAGAGGGACGAGCAGTACTTC. As protein: CATSDKRDEQYF.

This clonotype qualifies as medium-sized. The chain employs TRBV5-1 and TRBJ2-7; D remains ambiguous. From germline, CDR1 is SGHRS and CDR2 YFSETQ. The ends were cut back, 7 bases at V and 0 bases at J, with 14 bases in the middle. The CDR3 runs 14 residues. The CDR3 loop reads CASALPGSSYEQYF. CDR3 nucleotides: TGCGCCAGCGCCCTCCCCGGGTCCTCCTACGAGCAGTACTTC.

By sample fraction, this clonotype is large (0.1 to 1%). The chain uses TRBV6-5 and TRBJ1-2; 9 bases map to TRBD1. Germline V gene lookup returns CDR1 MNHEY and CDR2 SVGAGI. With 5 bases clipped from V and 2 bases from J, the junction kept 12 bases outside the gene matches. This CDR3 comprises 17 residues. In DNA, the CDR3 is TGTGCCAGCAGTACGACCCCGGGACAGGGTACAAACTATGGCTACACCTTC. Protein product: CASSTTPGQGTNYGYTF.